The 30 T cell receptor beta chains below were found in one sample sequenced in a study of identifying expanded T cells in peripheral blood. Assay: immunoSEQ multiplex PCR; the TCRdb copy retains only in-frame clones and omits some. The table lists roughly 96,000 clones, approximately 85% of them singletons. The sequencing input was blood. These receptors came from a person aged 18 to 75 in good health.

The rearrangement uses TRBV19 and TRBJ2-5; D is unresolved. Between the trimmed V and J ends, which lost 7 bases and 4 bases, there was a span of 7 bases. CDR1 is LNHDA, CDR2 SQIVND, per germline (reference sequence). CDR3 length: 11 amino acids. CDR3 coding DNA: TGTGCCAGTATCAGTGGAGAGACCCAGTACTTC. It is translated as CASISGETQYF.

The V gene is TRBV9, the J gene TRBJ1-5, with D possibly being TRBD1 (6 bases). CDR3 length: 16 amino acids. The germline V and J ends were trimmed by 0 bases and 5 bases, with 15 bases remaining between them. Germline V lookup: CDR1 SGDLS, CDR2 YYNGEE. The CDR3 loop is CASSVALGQRDQPQHF. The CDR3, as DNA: TGTGCCAGCAGCGTAGCCCTCGGACAGCGAGATCAGCCCCAGCATTTT. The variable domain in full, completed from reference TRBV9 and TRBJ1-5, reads DSGVTQTPKHLITATGQRVTLRCSPRSGDLSVYWYQQSLDQGLQFLIQYYNGEERAKGNILERFSAQQFPDLHSELNLSSLELGDSALYFCASSVALGQRDQPQHFGDGTRLSIL.

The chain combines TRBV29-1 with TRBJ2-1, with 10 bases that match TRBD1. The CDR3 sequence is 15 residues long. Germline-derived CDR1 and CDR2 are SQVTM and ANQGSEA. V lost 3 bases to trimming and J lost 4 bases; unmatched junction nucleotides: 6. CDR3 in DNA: TGCAGCGTTGAGTCGGGACAGGGGATGTACAATGAGCAGTTCTTC. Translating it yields CSVESGQGMYNEQFF.

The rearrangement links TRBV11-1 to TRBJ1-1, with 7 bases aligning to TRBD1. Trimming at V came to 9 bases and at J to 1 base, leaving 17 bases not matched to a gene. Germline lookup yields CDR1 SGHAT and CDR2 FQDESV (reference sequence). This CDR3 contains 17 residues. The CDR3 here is CASQPRGGAGKNTEAFF. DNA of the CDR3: TGTGCCAGTCAACCAAGAGGGGGCGCTGGGAAGAACACTGAAGCTTTCTTT.

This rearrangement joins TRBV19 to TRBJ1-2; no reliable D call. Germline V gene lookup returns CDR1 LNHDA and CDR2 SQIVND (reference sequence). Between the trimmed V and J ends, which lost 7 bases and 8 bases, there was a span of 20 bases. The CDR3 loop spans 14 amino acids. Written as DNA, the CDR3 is TGTGCCAGTACGCAACCATCCAGGACTCGGGGCTACACCTTC. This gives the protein CASTQPSRTRGYTF.

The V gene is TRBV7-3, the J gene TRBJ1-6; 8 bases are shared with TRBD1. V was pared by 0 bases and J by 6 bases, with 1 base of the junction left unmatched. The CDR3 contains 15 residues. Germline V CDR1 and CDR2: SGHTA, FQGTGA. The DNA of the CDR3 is TGTGCCAGCAGCTTAACCGGACAGGGTAATTCACCCCTCCACTTT. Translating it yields CASSLTGQGNSPLHF.

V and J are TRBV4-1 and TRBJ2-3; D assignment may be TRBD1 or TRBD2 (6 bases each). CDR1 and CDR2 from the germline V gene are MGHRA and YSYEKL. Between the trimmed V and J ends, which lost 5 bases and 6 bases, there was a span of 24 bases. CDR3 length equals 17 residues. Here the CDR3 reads CASSKSETRGFSDTQYF. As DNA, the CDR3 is TGCGCCAGCAGCAAGAGCGAGACTAGGGGGTTTTCTGATACGCAGTATTTT.

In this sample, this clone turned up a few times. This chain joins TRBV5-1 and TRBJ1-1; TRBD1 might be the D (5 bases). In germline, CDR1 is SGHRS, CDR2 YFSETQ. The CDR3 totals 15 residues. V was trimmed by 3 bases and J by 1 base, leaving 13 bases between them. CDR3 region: CASSSQLTENTEAFF. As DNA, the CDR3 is TGCGCCAGCAGCTCCCAGTTGACAGAGAACACTGAAGCTTTCTTT.

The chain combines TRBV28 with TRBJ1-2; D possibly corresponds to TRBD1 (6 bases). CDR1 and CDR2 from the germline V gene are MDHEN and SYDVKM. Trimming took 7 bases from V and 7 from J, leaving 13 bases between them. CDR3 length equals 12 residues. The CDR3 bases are TGTGCCAGCAAAACAGGGTCTGGTGGCTACACCTTC. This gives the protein CASKTGSGGYTF.

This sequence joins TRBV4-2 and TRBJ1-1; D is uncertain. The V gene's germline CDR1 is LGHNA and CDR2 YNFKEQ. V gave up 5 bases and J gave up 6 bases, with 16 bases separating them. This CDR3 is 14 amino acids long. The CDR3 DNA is TGTGCCAGCAGCTTGGAGTGGGGTGGCGCTGAAGCTTTCTTT. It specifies CASSLEWGGAEAFF.

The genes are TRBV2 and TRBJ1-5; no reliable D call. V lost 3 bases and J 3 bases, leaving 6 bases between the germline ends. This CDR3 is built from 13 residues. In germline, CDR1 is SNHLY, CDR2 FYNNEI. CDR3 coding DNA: TGTGCCAGCAGTGAGGGGATCAATCAGCCCCAGCATTTT. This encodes CASSEGINQPQHF. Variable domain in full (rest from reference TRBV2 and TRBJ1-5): EPEVTQTPSHQVTQMGQEVILRCVPISNHLYFYWYRQILGQKVEFLVSFYNNEISEKSEIFDDQFSVERPDGSNFTLKIRSTKLEDSAMYFCASSEGINQPQHFGDGTRLSIL.

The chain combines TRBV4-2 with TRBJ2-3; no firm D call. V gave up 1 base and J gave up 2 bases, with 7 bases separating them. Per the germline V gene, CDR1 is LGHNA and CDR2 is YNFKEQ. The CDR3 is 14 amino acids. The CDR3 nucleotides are TGTGCCAGCAGCCAAGGGGCTGTCACAGATACGCAGTATTTT. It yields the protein CASSQGAVTDTQYF.

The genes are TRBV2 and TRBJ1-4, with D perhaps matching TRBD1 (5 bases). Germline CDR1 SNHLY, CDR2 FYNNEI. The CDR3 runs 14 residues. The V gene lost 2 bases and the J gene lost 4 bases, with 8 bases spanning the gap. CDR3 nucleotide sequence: TGTGCCAGCAGTGAATCCAGGGTTAATGAAAAACTGTTTTTT. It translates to CASSESRVNEKLFF.

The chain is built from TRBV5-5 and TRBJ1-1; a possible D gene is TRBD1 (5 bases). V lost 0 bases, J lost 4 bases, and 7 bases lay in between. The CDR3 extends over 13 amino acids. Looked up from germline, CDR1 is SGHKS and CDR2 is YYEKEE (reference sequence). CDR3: CASSLVGVTEAFF. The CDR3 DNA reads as TGTGCCAGCAGCTTGGTGGGGGTCACTGAAGCTTTCTTT.

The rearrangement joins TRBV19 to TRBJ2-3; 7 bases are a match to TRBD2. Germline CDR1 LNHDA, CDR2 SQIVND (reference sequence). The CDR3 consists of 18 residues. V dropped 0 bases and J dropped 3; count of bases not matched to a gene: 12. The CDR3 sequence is CASSIDRSALGGTDTQYF. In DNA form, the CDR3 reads TGTGCCAGTAGTATAGATCGTTCCGCCCTGGGGGGGACAGATACGCAGTATTTT. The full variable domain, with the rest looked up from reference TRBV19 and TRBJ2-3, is DGGITQSPKYLFRKEGQNVTLSCEQNLNHDAMYWYRQDPGQGLRLIYYSQIVNDFQKGDIAEGYSVSREKKESFPLTVTSAQKNPTAFYLCASSIDRSALGGTDTQYFGPGTRLTVL.

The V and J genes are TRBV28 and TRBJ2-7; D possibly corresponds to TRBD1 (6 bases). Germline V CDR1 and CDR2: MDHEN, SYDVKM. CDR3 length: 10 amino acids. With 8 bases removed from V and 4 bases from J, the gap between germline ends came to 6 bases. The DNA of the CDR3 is TGTGCCAGCGGACAGTACGAGCAGTACTTC. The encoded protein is CASGQYEQYF.

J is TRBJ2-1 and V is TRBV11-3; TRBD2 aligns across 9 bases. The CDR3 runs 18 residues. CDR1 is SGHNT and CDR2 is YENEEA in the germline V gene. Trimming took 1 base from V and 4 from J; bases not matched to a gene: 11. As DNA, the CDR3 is TGTGCCAGCAGCTTAGTAATGGCGGGGGGGGCCGGGTACAATGAGCAGTTCTTC. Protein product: CASSLVMAGGAGYNEQFF.

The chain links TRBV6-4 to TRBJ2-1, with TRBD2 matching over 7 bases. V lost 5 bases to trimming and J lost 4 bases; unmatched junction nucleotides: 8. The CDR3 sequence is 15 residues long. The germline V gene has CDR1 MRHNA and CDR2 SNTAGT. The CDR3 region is CASSRTGEGYNEQFF. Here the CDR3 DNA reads TGTGCCAGCAGTCGCACGGGGGAGGGATACAATGAGCAGTTCTTC.

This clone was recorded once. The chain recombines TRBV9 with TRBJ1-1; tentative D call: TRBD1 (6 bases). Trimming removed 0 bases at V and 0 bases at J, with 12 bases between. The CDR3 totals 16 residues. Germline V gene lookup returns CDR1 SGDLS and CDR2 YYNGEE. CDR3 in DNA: TGTGCCAGCAGCGTAGCAGAAGGGGACATGAACACTGAAGCTTTCTTT. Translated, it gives CASSVAEGDMNTEAFF.

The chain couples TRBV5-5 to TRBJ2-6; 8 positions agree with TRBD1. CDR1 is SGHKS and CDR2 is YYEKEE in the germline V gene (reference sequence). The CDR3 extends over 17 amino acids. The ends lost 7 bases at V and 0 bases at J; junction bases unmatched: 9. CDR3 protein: CASAAWGQDSGANVLTF. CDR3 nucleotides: TGTGCCAGCGCTGCTTGGGGACAGGACTCTGGGGCCAACGTCCTGACTTTC.

The CDR3 sequence: CASSDRREYNEQFF. In nucleotides, the CDR3 is TGTGCCAGCAGTGACAGGAGGGAATACAATGAGCAGTTCTTC. This chain links TRBV2 with TRBJ2-1, with a possible D match to TRBD2 (6 bases). The CDR3 is 14 amino acids. CDR1 and CDR2 (germline): SNHLY, FYNNEI. The V gene lost 3 bases and the J gene lost 4 bases, with 10 bases spanning the gap.

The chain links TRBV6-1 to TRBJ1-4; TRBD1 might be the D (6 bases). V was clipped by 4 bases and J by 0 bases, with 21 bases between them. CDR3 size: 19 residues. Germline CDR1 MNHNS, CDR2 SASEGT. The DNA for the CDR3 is TGTGCCAGCAGTGGGAATAGGGGGGTCCTCGGGTCAACTAATGAAAAACTGTTTTTT. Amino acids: CASSGNRGVLGSTNEKLFF.

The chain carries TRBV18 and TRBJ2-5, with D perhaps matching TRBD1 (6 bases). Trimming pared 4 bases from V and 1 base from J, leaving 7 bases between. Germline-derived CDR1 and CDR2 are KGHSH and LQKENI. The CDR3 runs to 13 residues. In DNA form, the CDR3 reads TGTGCCAGCTCACGGGGGCTCCAAGAGACCCAGTACTTC. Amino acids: CASSRGLQETQYF.

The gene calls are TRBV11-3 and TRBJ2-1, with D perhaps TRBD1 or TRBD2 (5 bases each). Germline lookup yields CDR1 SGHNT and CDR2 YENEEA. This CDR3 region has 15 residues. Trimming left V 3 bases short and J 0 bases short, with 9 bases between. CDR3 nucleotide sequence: TGTGCCAGCAGCTTTGGGGGTAGCTCCTACAATGAGCAGTTCTTC. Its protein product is CASSFGGSSYNEQFF.

CDR3 DNA sequence: TGCGCCAGCAGCCAGGGCGGGTCACCCCTCCACTTT. It translates to CASSQGGSPLHF. The chain combines TRBV4-1 with TRBJ1-6; D uncertain. Trimming shortened V by 3 bases and J by 10 bases, and 7 bases separated the two germline ends. The germline V gene has CDR1 MGHRA and CDR2 YSYEKL. The CDR3 has 12 amino acids.

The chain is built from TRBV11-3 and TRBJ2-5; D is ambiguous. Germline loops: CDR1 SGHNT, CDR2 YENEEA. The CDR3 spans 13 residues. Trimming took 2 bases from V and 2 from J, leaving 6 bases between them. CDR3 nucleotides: TGTGCCAGCAGCTTAAGCCGACAAGAGACCCAGTACTTC. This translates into CASSLSRQETQYF.

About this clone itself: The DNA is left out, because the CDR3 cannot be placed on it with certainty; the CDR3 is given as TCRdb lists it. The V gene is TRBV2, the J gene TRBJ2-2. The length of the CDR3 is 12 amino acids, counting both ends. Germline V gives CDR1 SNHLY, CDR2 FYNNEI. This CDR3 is CASILDAGELFF.

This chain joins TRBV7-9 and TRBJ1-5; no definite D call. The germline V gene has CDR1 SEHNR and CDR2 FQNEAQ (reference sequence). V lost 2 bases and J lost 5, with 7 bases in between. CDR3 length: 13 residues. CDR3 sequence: CASSLSRDQPQHF. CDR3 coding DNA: TGTGCCAGCAGCTTAAGCCGGGATCAGCCCCAGCATTTT.

In nucleotides, the CDR3 is TGTGCCAGCTCACCGGGACAGGGAATGGGTCAGCCCCAGCATTTT. Its translation: CASSPGQGMGQPQHF. The genes are TRBV18 and TRBJ1-5; 9 bases line up with TRBD1. The germline V gene has CDR1 KGHSH and CDR2 LQKENI. The CDR3 consists of 15 residues. J gave up 6 bases and V 3 bases, and 6 bases lay outside the gene matches.

CDR3 in amino acids: CAWSRPRRDRGNQPQHF. Here the CDR3 DNA reads TGTGCCTGGAGTCGCCCGAGAAGAGACAGGGGCAATCAGCCCCAGCATTTT. The chain recombines TRBV30 with TRBJ1-5; 7 bases fit TRBD1. Germline CDR1 and CDR2: GTSNPN and SVGIG (reference sequence). The V and J ends lost 2 bases and 2 bases, in that order; junction bases with no gene match: 12. The CDR3 covers 17 residues.